The source of this T cell receptor beta chain is a study of blood T cell repertoires in COVID-19. Looking at the study overall: Specimens from acute and convalescent COVID-19 originated in the United States, Italy and Spain.

Using immunoSEQ multiplex PCR, the repertoire was profiled, and TCRdb retains in-frame clones only, with some absent. The table lists about 220,000 clones, approximately 86% of them singletons, with 3.6% in the top ten. The CDR3 covers 13 residues. V dropped 7 bases and J dropped 0 bases, with 9 bases sitting between them. Germline CDR1 MDHEN, CDR2 SYDVKM. The V call is TRBV28, the J call TRBJ1-1; no clear D gene. The sequenced sample consisted of peripheral blood. The origin of this receptor is a woman of 80 years or more with acute or convalescent COVID-19. The CDR3, as DNA: TGTGCCAGCACCAATTCCATGAACACTGAAGCTTTCTTT. Translating it yields CASTNSMNTEAFF.